One and the same sample provided the 3 T cell receptor beta chains below, sequenced in a study of blood T cell repertoires in COVID-19. Sequencing used immunoSEQ multiplex PCR; TCRdb keeps in-frame clones, though not all of them. The profile shows 75,000 or so clones, approximately 78% of them singletons. Source material: peripheral blood. These receptor sequences come from an older woman with acute or convalescent COVID-19.

The DNA for the CDR3 is TGTGCCACCGACACGGGAGGGCAGTTCTTC. The encoded protein is CATDTGGQFF. V is TRBV21-1 and J is TRBJ2-1; TRBD2, the table's D call, was not compared with the DNA. TRBV21-1 is a recognized pseudogene. The CDR3 is 10 amino acids.

The genes are TRBV19 and TRBJ1-5, with TRBD1 matching 7 bases. The CDR3 is made up of 18 amino acids. Germline V lookup: CDR1 LNHDA, CDR2 SQIVND (reference sequence). The junction had 12 bases not matched to a gene; V was cut back by 1 base and J by 3 bases. The CDR3 loop is CASSIGLAGGKSNQPQHF. The CDR3 DNA reads TGTGCCAGTAGTATAGGATTGGCAGGGGGAAAATCCAATCAGCCCCAGCATTTT. Complete variable domain (other parts from reference TRBV19 and TRBJ1-5): DGGITQSPKYLFRKEGQNVTLSCEQNLNHDAMYWYRQDPGQGLRLIYYSQIVNDFQKGDIAEGYSVSREKKESFPLTVTSAQKNPTAFYLCASSIGLAGGKSNQPQHFGDGTRLSIL.

This chain joins TRBV2 and TRBJ1-5, with D tentatively TRBD1 (6 bases). Trimming shortened V by 1 base and J by 3 bases, and 10 bases separated the two germline ends. Germline values: CDR1 SNHLY, CDR2 FYNNEI. The CDR3 loop spans 15 amino acids. The CDR3 DNA sequence: TGTGCCAGCAGTGAAGAAACAGGGTACAATCAGCCCCAGCATTTT. This translates into CASSEETGYNQPQHF.